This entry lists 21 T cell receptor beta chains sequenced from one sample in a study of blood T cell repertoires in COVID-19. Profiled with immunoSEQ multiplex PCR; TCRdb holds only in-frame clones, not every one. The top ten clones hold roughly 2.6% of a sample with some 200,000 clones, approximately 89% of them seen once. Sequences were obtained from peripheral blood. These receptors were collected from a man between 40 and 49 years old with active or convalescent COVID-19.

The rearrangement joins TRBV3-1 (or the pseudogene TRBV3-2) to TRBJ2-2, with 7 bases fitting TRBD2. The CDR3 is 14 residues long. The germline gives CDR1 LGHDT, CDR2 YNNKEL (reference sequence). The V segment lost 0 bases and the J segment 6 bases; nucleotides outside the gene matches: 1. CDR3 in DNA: TGTGCCAGCAGCCAAGACGGGAGGTCCGGGGAGCTGTTTTTT. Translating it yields CASSQDGRSGELFF.

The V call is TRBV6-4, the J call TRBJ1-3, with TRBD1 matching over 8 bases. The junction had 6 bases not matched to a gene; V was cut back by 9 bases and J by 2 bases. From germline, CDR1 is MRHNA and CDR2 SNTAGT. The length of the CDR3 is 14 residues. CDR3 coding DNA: TGTGCCAGGACTAACAGGGGGGCTGGAAACACCATATATTTT. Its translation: CARTNRGAGNTIYF.

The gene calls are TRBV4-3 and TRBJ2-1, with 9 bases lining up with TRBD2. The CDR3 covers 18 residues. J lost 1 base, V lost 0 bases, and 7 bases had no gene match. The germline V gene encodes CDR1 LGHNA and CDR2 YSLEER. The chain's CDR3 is CASSQDLSGGISYNEQFF. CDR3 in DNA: TGCGCCAGCAGCCAAGATTTGAGCGGGGGGATTTCCTACAATGAGCAGTTCTTC.

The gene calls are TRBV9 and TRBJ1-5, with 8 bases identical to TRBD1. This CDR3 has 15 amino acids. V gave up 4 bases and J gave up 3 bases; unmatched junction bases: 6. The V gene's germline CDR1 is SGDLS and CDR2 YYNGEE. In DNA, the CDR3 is TGTGCCAGCAGCCCCGGGACAGGTCACAATCAGCCCCAGCATTTT. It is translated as CASSPGTGHNQPQHF.

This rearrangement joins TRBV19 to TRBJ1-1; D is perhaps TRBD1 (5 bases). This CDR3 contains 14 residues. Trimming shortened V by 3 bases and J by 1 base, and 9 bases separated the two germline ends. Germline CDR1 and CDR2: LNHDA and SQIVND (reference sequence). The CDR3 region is CASSIRTSNTEAFF. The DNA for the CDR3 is TGTGCCAGTAGTATCCGGACATCGAACACTGAAGCTTTCTTT.

CDR3 protein: CAWSVVRGVEQFF. The CDR3 nucleotides read TGTGCCTGGAGTGTGGTGCGGGGAGTGGAGCAGTTCTTC. The chain combines TRBV30 with TRBJ2-1; D possibly corresponds to TRBD2 (6 bases). V was pared by 0 bases and J by 10 bases, with 13 bases between. The CDR3 runs to 13 residues. CDR1 is GTSNPN, CDR2 SVGIG, per germline (reference sequence).

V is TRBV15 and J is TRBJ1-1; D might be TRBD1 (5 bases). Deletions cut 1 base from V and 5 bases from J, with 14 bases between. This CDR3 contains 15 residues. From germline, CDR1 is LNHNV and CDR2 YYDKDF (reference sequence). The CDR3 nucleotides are TGTGCCACCAGCAGAGTAATTGGGGGGGGGACTGAAGCTTTCTTT. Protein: CATSRVIGGGTEAFF.

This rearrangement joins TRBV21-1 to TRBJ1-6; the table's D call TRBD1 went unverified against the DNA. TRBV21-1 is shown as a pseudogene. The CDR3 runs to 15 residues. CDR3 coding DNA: TGTGCCAGCAGCTCTCGGACAGGGTGGGATTCACCCCTCCACTTT. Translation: CASSSRTGWDSPLHF.

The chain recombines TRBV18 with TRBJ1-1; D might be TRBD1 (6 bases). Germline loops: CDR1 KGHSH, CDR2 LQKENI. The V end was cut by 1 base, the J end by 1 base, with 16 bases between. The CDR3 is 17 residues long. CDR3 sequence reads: CASSPRGGGSKNTEAFF. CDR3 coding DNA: TGTGCCAGCTCACCACGGGGCGGGGGCTCAAAGAACACTGAAGCTTTCTTT.

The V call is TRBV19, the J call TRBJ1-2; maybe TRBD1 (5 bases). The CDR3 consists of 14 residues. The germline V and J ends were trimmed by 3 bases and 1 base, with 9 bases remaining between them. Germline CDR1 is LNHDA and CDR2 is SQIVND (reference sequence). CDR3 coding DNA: TGTGCCAGTAGTATGCAGGGCGTTAACTATGGCTACACCTTC. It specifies CASSMQGVNYGYTF. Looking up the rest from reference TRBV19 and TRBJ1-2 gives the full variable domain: DGGITQSPKYLFRKEGQNVTLSCEQNLNHDAMYWYRQDPGQGLRLIYYSQIVNDFQKGDIAEGYSVSREKKESFPLTVTSAQKNPTAFYLCASSMQGVNYGYTFGSGTRLTVV.

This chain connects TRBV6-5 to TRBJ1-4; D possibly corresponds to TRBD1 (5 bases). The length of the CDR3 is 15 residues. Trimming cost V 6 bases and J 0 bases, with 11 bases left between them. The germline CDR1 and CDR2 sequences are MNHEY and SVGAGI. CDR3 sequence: CASRQQGATNEKLFF. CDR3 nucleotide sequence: TGTGCCAGCAGGCAGCAGGGTGCAACTAATGAAAAACTGTTTTTT.

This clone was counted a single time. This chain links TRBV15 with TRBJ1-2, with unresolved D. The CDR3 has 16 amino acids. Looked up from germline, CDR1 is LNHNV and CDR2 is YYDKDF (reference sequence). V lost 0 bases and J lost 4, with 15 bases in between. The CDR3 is CATSRDLTGEFYGYTF. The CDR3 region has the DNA TGTGCCACCAGCAGAGATCTGACGGGTGAATTCTATGGCTACACCTTC. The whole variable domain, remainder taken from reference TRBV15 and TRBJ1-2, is DAMVIQNPRYQVTQFGKPVTLSCSQTLNHNVMYWYQQKSSQAPKLLFHYYDKDFNNEADTPDNFQSRRPNTSFCFLDIRSPGLGDTAMYLCATSRDLTGEFYGYTFGSGTRLTVV.

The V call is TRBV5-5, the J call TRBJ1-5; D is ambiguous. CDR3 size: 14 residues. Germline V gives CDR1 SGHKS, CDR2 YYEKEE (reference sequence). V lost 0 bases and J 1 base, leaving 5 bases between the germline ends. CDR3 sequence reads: CASSLARSNQPQHF. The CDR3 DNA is TGTGCCAGCAGCTTGGCACGGAGCAATCAGCCCCAGCATTTT.

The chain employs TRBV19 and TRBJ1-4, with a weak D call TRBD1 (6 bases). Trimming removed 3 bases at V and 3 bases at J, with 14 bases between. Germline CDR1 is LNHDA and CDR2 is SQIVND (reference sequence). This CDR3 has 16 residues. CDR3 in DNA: TGTGCCAGTAGTATTACAGGGTGGGCGGCTAATGAAAAACTGTTTTTT. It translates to CASSITGWAANEKLFF.

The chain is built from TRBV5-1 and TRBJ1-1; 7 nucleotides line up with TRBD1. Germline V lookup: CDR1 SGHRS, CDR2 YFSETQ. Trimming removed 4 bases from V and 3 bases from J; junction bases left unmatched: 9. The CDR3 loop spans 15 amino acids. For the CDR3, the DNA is TGCGCCAGCAGCCCGGCACAGGGGCCCTACACTGAAGCTTTCTTT. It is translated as CASSPAQGPYTEAFF. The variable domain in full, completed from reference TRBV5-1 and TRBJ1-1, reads KAGVTQTPRYLIKTRGQQVTLSCSPISGHRSVSWYQQTPGQGLQFLFEYFSETQRNKGNFPGRFSGRQFSNSRSEMNVSTLELGDSALYLCASSPAQGPYTEAFFGQGTRLTVV.

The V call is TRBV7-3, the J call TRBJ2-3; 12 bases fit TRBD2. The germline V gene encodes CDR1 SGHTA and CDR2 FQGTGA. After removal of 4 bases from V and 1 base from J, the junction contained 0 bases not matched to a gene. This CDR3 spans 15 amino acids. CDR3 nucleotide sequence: TGTGCCAGCAGCTGGACTAGCGGGGGCACAGATACGCAGTATTTT. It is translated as CASSWTSGGTDTQYF. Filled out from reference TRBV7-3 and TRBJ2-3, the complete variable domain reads GAGVSQTPSNKVTEKGKYVELRCDPISGHTALYWYRQSLGQGPEFLIYFQGTGAADDSGLPNDRFFAVRPEGSVSTLKIQRTERGDSAVYLCASSWTSGGTDTQYFGPGTRLTVL.

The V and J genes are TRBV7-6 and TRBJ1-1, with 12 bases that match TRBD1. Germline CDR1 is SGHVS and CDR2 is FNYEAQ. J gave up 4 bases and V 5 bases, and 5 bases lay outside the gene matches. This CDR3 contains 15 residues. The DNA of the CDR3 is TGTGCCAGCAGCACCCAGGGACAGGGGGCCACTGAAGCTTTCTTT. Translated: CASSTQGQGATEAFF. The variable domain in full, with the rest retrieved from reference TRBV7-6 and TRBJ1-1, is GAGVSQSPRYKVTKRGQDVALRCDPISGHVSLYWYRQALGQGPEFLTYFNYEAQQDKSGLPNDRFSAERPEGSISTLTIQRTEQRDSAMYRCASSTQGQGATEAFFGQGTRLTVV.

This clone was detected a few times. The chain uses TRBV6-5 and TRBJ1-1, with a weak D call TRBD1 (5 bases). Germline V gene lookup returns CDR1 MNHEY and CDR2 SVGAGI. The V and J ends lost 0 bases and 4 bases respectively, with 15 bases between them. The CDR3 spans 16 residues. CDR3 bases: TGTGCCAGCAGTTACTCGGCCCGGGGGAGTGTCACTGAAGCTTTCTTT. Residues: CASSYSARGSVTEAFF.

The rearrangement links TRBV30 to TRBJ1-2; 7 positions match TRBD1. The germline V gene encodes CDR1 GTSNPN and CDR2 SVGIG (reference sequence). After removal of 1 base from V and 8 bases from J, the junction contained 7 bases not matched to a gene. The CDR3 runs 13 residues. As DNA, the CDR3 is TGTGCCTGGAGTGCCGGAACAGGGGAAGGCTACACCTTC. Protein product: CAWSAGTGEGYTF.

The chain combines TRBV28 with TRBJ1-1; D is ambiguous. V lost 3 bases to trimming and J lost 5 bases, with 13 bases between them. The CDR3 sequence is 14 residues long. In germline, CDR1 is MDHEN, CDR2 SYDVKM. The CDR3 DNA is TGTGCCAGCAGTTTGGACTACACCGGGACTGAAGCTTTCTTT. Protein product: CASSLDYTGTEAFF.

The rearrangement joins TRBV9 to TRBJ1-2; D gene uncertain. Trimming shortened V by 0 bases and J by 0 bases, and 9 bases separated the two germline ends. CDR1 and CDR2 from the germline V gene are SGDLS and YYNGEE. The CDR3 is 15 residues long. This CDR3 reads CASSVVEHTNYGYTF. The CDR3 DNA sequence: TGTGCCAGCAGCGTAGTTGAGCATACTAACTATGGCTACACCTTC.